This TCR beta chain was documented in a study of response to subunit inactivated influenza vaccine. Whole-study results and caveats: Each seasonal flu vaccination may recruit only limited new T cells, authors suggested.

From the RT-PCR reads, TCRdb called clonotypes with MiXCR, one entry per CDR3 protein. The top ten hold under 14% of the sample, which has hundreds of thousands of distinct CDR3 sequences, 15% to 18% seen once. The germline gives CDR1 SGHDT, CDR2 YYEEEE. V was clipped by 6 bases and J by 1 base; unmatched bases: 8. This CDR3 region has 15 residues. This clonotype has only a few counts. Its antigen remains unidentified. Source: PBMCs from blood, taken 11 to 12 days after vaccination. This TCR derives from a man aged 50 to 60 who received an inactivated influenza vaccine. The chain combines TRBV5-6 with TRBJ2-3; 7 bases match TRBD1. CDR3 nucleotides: TGTGCCAGCATCGTCACCGGACAGGGCACAGATACGCAGTATTTT. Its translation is CASIVTGQGTDTQYF.